The 21 T cell receptor beta chains below were found in one sample sequenced in a study of control samples from healthy donors and cancer patients. Libraries were prepared by immunoSEQ multiplex PCR; TCRdb keeps only in-frame clonotypes and omits some of them. The table records 100,000 to 150,000 clones, less than 95% of them present only once. Sample: blood. These receptors were obtained from a man between 18 and 35 years old in good health.

CDR3: CASSQVLAGGQFF. Here the CDR3 DNA reads TGCGCCAGCAGCCAAGTACTAGCGGGGGGGCAGTTCTTC. The rearrangement uses TRBV4-1 and TRBJ2-1; 12 nucleotides agree with TRBD2. The CDR3 is made up of 13 amino acids. Germline values: CDR1 MGHRA, CDR2 YSYEKL. V dropped 1 base and J dropped 12; count of bases not matched to a gene: 1.

The rearrangement uses TRBV21-1 and TRBJ1-2. TRBV21-1 is a known pseudogene. This CDR3 has 18 residues. The CDR3 nucleotides read TGTGCCAGCAGCACAAACATGAAGAGGGGACGACAGAACTATGGCTACACCTTC. Translated, it gives CASSTNMKRGRQNYGYTF.

V gene TRBV3-1 (or the pseudogene TRBV3-2) combines with J gene TRBJ1-2, with D perhaps TRBD1 (5 bases). The V end was cut by 1 base, the J end by 2 bases, with 8 bases between. The CDR3 spans 14 residues. Germline V CDR1 and CDR2: LGHDT, YNNKEL (reference sequence). CDR3 DNA: TGTGCCAGCAGCCAAGGGGACCCAAACTATGGCTACACCTTC. It yields the protein CASSQGDPNYGYTF.

The rearrangement links TRBV7-9 to TRBJ2-5, with D unresolved. The V gene lost 1 base and the J gene lost 0 bases, with 6 bases spanning the gap. The CDR3 sequence is 14 residues long. Germline V gene data show CDR1 as SEHNR and CDR2 as FQNEAQ (reference sequence). The CDR3 DNA sequence: TGTGCCAGCAGCTTAGGTGGGGACCAAGAGACCCAGTACTTC. This encodes CASSLGGDQETQYF.

The chain links TRBV11-1 to TRBJ2-7; D gene unclear. Germline V gene lookup returns CDR1 SGHAT and CDR2 FQDESV (reference sequence). V lost 2 bases to trimming and J lost 3 bases, with 8 bases between them. The CDR3 is 13 residues long. This CDR3 is CASSLTENYEQYF. The CDR3 coding sequence is TGTGCCAGCAGCTTAACGGAGAACTACGAGCAGTACTTC. The variable domain in full, with the rest retrieved from reference TRBV11-1 and TRBJ2-7, is EAEVAQSPRYKITEKSQAVAFWCDPISGHATLYWYRQILGQGPELLVQFQDESVVDDSQLPKDRFSAERLKGVDSTLKIQPAELGDSAMYLCASSLTENYEQYFGPGTRLTVT.

J is TRBJ2-2 and V is TRBV7-9; a weak D match, TRBD1 (5 bases). The V end lost 5 bases, the J end lost 1 base, and 11 bases lay between the germline ends. The CDR3 spans 15 residues. Germline CDR1 reads SEHNR; CDR2 reads FQNEAQ (reference sequence). CDR3 protein: CASSQGVGNTGELFF. CDR3 in DNA: TGTGCCAGCAGCCAAGGGGTCGGGAACACCGGGGAGCTGTTTTTT.

This clone has only one observation. This likely comes from a read error, as the CDR3 has no conserved phenylalanine or tryptophan at its end. The limits of the CDR3 on the DNA are not certain, so only TCRdb's listed CDR3 is given. The CDR3 loop reads CASSQPTTSGGPLV. The chain combines TRBV11-2 with TRBJ2-3; TRBD2 is taken as the D call from the table, unchecked against the DNA. Germline CDR1 SGHAT, CDR2 FQNNGV. Counting both end residues, the CDR3 totals 14 amino acids.

V is TRBV5-1 and J is TRBJ1-4, with 7 bases identical to TRBD1. The CDR3 extends over 16 amino acids. V lost 4 bases, J lost 5 bases, and 11 bases stayed unmatched. CDR1 and CDR2 (germline): SGHRS, YFSETQ. Here the CDR3 reads CASSADGTALNEKLFF. The CDR3 DNA reads TGCGCCAGCAGCGCGGACGGGACAGCTTTGAATGAAAAACTGTTTTTT.

The V call is TRBV2, the J call TRBJ1-3, with 12 bases matching TRBD1. Germline V gives CDR1 SNHLY, CDR2 FYNNEI. This CDR3 has 18 residues. V trimming: 4 bases; J trimming: 3 bases; junction bases outside the gene matches: 10. The CDR3 DNA is TGTGCCAGCAGTGCTACCGGGACAGGGGGCCTAAGTGGAAACACCATATATTTT. Amino acid sequence: CASSATGTGGLSGNTIYF. Full variable domain (missing parts from reference TRBV2 and TRBJ1-3): EPEVTQTPSHQVTQMGQEVILRCVPISNHLYFYWYRQILGQKVEFLVSFYNNEISEKSEIFDDQFSVERPDGSNFTLKIRSTKLEDSAMYFCASSATGTGGLSGNTIYFGEGSWLTVV.

V is TRBV3-1 (or the pseudogene TRBV3-2) and J is TRBJ1-1; D is undetermined. V lost 1 base, J lost 8 bases, and 20 bases lay in between. The CDR3 is 16 amino acids. The germline V gene has CDR1 LGHDT and CDR2 YNNKEL (reference sequence). In DNA form, the CDR3 reads TGTGCCAGCAGCCAAGGGCTGGCACTTCTGGGCCTGGAAGCTTTCTTT. This translates into CASSQGLALLGLEAFF.

V usage is TRBV6-6 and J usage is TRBJ1-5; a weak D match, TRBD1 (5 bases). This CDR3 has 14 residues. Trimming left V 6 bases short and J 3 bases short, with 12 bases between. CDR1 is MNHNY, CDR2 SVGAGI, per germline (reference sequence). The CDR3 region has the DNA TGTGCCAGCAGGGGACGGGGGGACAATCAGCCCCAGCATTTT. As protein: CASRGRGDNQPQHF.

This chain joins TRBV5-8 and TRBJ1-3, with 9 bases fitting TRBD1. The CDR3 has 14 residues. From germline, CDR1 is SGHTS and CDR2 YDEGEE. V lost 4 bases and J lost 8; bases outside the gene matches: 7. CDR3: CASSRTGVADTIYF. The CDR3 DNA follows: TGTGCCAGCAGCCGGACAGGGGTCGCGGACACCATATATTTT.

This chain links TRBV6-1 with TRBJ1-1; no clear D gene. Trimming cost V 3 bases and J 11 bases, with 13 bases left between them. The CDR3 is 12 residues long. Germline-derived CDR1 and CDR2 are MNHNS and SASEGT. CDR3 nucleotides: TGTGCCAGCAGTGATCTCCTACTAAGCGCTTTCTTT. Its translation is CASSDLLLSAFF.

This sequence joins TRBV11-3 and TRBJ1-3, with D hard to call. The germline V gene has CDR1 SGHNT and CDR2 YENEEA. The V and J ends lost 6 bases and 4 bases respectively, with 4 bases between them. CDR3 length: 11 amino acids. DNA for the CDR3: TGTGCCAGCAGTGACGGAAACACCATATATTTT. Amino acids: CASSDGNTIYF.

In this sample, this clone turned up many times. This rearrangement joins TRBV6-6 to TRBJ1-5; a weak D match, TRBD1 (6 bases). The CDR3 is 14 residues long. With 0 bases removed from V and 7 bases from J, the gap between germline ends came to 10 bases. CDR1 is MNHNY and CDR2 is SVGAGI in the germline V gene (reference sequence). The CDR3 is CASSYSGQGQPQHF. The CDR3 DNA reads as TGTGCCAGCAGTTACTCAGGCCAGGGGCAGCCCCAGCATTTT.

This clone has only one observation. The chain links TRBV4-1 to TRBJ2-3; 8 bases match TRBD2. The CDR3 length is 16 residues. The V gene end was trimmed by 0 bases and the J gene end by 6 bases; junction bases not matched to a gene: 8. Germline V gene data show CDR1 as MGHRA and CDR2 as YSYEKL. This chain's CDR3 is CASSQDGGGMGDTQYF. The CDR3 DNA is TGCGCCAGCAGCCAAGACGGCGGGGGGATGGGGGATACGCAGTATTTT.

This chain uses TRBV11-2 with TRBJ1-3; 9 positions match TRBD1. The germline gives CDR1 SGHAT, CDR2 FQNNGV. The V segment lost 5 bases and the J segment 2 bases; nucleotides outside the gene matches: 4. This CDR3 is 15 amino acids long. This chain's CDR3 is CASSPGQGPGNTIYF. The CDR3 nucleotides are TGTGCCAGCAGCCCGGGACAGGGACCTGGAAACACCATATATTTT.

J is TRBJ1-1 and V is TRBV6-4, with D unclear. CDR1 is MRHNA, CDR2 SNTAGT, per germline. The V gene lost 6 bases and the J gene lost 1 base, with 9 bases spanning the gap. The CDR3 length is 13 residues. DNA of the CDR3: TGTGCCAGCAGATCAGGAGAGAACACTGAAGCTTTCTTT. Amino acids: CASRSGENTEAFF.

The chain combines TRBV19 with TRBJ1-5, with TRBD1 as a possible D gene (5 bases). The CDR3 is 15 residues long. Trimming pared 3 bases from V and 0 bases from J, leaving 9 bases between. Looked up from germline, CDR1 is LNHDA and CDR2 is SQIVND (reference sequence). CDR3 in DNA: TGTGCCAGTAGTATTGGGGGGTATAGCAATCAGCCCCAGCATTTT. It specifies CASSIGGYSNQPQHF.

This chain uses TRBV19 with TRBJ1-2; 11 bases align to TRBD1. This CDR3 is built from 15 residues. The V gene's germline CDR1 is LNHDA and CDR2 SQIVND (reference sequence). Unmatched junction bases numbered 5, after V lost 7 bases and J lost 1 base. The CDR3: CASTGQGVNNYGYTF. Here the CDR3 DNA reads TGTGCCAGTACGGGACAGGGGGTGAATAACTATGGCTACACCTTC.

The gene calls are TRBV11-2 and TRBJ2-7; D ambiguous. Germline values: CDR1 SGHAT, CDR2 FQNNGV. There are 13 residues in the CDR3. Trimming stripped 2 bases from V and 3 bases from J, with 8 bases between. As DNA, the CDR3 is TGTGCCAGCAGCTTAAACACCTACTACGAGCAGTACTTC. Protein: CASSLNTYYEQYF.